This TCR beta chain stems from a study of control samples from healthy donors and cancer patients. TCRdb keeps only in-frame clones here, not all; method: immunoSEQ multiplex PCR. The table lists some 64,000 clones, more than 70% of them singletons. V shed 5 bases and J 2 bases; nucleotides not matched to a gene: 6. The CDR3 totals 15 residues. CDR1 and CDR2 (germline): SGHVS, FQNEAQ. In this sample, this clone turned up a few times. This TCR derives from a woman aged 45-59 years with head and neck cancer. The chain joins TRBV7-8 to TRBJ1-5, with 7 nucleotides matching TRBD1. Sequencing input: PBMCs. CDR3 nucleotide sequence: TGTGCCAGCAGCATTTACCAGGGGGGCAATCAGCCCCAGCATTTT. Its translation: CASSIYQGGNQPQHF.